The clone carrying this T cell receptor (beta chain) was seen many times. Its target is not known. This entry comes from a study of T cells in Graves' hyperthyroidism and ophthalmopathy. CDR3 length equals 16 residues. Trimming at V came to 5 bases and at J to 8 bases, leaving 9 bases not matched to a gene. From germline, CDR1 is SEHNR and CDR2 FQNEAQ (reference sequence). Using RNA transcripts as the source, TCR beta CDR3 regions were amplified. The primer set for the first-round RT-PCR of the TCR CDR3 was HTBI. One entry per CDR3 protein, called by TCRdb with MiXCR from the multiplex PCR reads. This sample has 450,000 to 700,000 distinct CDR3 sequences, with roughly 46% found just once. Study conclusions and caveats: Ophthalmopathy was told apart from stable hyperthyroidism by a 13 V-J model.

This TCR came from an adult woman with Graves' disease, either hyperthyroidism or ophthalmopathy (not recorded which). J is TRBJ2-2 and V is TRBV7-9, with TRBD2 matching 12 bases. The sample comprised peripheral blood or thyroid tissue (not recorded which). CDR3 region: CASSTTSGRLHGELFF. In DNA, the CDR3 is TGTGCCAGCAGCACAACTAGCGGGAGGTTGCATGGGGAGCTGTTTTTT.